The 2 T cell receptor beta chains below were found in one sample sequenced in a study of CD8 T cells in ankylosing spondylitis. TCRdb itself ran the 5' RACE reads through MiXCR, one entry per CDR3 protein. The sample lists roughly 200,000 distinct CDR3 sequences, roughly 13% occurring once. Specimen: blood, either unsorted or a sorted T cell fraction (not recorded which). These TCRs come from a male donor with ankylosing spondylitis or in good health (not recorded which).

Many counts were recorded for this clonotype. The chain links TRBV3-1 to TRBJ2-3; 10 positions agree with TRBD2. CDR1 LGHDT and CDR2 YNNKEL come from the germline V gene (reference sequence). V lost 4 bases to trimming and J lost 5 bases; unmatched junction nucleotides: 12. This CDR3 is 17 amino acids long. The CDR3: CASSPPLAGTSGDTQYF. The CDR3 DNA reads as TGTGCCAGCAGCCCCCCACTAGCGGGGACCTCCGGAGATACGCAGTATTTT.

The chain combines TRBV2 with TRBJ2-3, with D perhaps assigned TRBD1 or TRBD2 (5 bases each). The CDR3 consists of 15 residues. CDR1 is SNHLY, CDR2 FYNNEI, per germline. The ends were cut back, 0 bases at V and 4 bases at J, with 11 bases in the middle. CDR3 bases: TGTGCCAGCAGTGAAGCGGGGACGGTCGCAGATACGCAGTATTTT. Its translation is CASSEAGTVADTQYF. Using reference TRBV2 and TRBJ2-3 for the parts outside the CDR3, the full variable domain is EPEVTQTPSHQVTQMGQEVILRCVPISNHLYFYWYRQILGQKVEFLVSFYNNEISEKSEIFDDQFSVERPDGSNFTLKIRSTKLEDSAMYFCASSEAGTVADTQYFGPGTRLTVL.